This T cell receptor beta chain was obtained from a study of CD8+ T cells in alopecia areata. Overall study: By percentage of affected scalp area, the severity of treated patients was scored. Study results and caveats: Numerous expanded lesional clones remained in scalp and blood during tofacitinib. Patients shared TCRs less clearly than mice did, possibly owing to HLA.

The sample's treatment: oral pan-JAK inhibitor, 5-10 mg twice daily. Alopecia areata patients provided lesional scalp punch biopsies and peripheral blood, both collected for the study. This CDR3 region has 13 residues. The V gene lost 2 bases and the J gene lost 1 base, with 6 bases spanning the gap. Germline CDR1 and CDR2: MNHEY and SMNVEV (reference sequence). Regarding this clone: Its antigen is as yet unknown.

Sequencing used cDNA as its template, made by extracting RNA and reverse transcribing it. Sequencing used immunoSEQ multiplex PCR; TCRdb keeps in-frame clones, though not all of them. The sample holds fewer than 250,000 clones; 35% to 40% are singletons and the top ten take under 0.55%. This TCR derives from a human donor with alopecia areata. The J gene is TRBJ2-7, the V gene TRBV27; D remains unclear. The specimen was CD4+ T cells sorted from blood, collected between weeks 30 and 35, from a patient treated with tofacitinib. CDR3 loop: CASSLHSSYEQYF. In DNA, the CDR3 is TGTGCCAGCAGTTTACACAGTTCCTACGAGCAGTACTTC.